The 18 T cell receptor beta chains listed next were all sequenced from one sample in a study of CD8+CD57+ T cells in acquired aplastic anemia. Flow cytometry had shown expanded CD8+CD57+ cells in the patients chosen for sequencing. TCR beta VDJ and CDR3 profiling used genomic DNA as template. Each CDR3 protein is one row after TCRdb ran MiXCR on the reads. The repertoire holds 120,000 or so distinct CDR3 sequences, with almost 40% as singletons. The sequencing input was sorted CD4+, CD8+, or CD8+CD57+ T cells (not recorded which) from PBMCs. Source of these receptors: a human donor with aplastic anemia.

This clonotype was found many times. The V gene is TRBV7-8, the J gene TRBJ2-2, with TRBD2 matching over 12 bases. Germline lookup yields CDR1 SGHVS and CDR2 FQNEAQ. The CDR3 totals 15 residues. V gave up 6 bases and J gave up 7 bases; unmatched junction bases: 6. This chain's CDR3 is CASSLRTSGNGELFF. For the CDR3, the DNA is TGTGCCAGCAGTTTGCGGACTAGCGGGAACGGGGAGCTGTTTTTT.

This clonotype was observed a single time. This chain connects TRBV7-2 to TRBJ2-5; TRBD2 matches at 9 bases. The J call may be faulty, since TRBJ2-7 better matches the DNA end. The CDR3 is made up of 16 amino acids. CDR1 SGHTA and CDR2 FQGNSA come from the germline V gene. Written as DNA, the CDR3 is TGTGCCAGCACCCTCTATTCGCGGGGGGGCTTATACGAGCAGTACTTC. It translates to CASTLYSRGGLYEQYF.

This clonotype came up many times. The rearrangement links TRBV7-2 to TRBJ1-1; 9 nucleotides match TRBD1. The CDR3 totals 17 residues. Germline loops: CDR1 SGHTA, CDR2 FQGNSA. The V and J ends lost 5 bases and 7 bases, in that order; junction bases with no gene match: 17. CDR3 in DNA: TGTGCCAGCAGCCCCAGGTGGACAGGGGCGGTTATAGGTGAAGCTTTCTTT. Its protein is CASSPRWTGAVIGEAFF.

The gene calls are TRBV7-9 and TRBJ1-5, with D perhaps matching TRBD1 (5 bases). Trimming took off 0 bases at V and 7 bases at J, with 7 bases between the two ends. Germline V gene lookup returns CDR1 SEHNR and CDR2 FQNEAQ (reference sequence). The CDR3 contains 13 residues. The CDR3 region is CASSLAQGQPQHF. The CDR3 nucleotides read TGTGCCAGCAGCTTAGCGCAGGGACAGCCCCAGCATTTT. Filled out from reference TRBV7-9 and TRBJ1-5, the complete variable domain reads DTGVSQNPRHKITKRGQNVTFRCDPISEHNRLYWYRQTLGQGPEFLTYFQNEAQLEKSRLLSDRFSAERPKGSFSTLEIQRTEQGDSAMYLCASSLAQGQPQHFGDGTRLSIL.

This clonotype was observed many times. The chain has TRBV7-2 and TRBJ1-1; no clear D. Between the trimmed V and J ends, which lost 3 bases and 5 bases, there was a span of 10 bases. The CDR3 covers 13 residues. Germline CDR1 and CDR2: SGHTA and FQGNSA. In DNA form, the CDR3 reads TGTGCCAGCAGCTTCGACTCCAGAACTGAAGCTTTCTTT. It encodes CASSFDSRTEAFF.

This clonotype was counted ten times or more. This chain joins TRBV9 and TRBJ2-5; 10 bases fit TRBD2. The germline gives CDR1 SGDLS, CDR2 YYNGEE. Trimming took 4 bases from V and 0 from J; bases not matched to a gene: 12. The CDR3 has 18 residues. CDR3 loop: CASSSGQRGGRYQETQYF. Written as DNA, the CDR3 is TGTGCCAGCAGCTCCGGGCAGCGGGGGGGGCGGTACCAAGAGACCCAGTACTTC.

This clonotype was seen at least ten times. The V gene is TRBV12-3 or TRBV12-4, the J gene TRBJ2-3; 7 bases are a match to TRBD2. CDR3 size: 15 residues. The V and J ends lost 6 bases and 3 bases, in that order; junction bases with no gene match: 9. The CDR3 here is CASSPPGEGTDTQYF. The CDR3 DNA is TGTGCCAGCAGCCCCCCCGGGGAGGGAACAGATACGCAGTATTTT.

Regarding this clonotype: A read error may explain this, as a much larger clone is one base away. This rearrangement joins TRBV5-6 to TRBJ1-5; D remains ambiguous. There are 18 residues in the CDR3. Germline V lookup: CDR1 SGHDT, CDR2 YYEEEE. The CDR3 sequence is CASSFLGNGWYSNQLQHF. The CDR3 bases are TGTGCCAGCAGCTTTTTGGGCAACGGATGGTATAGCAATCAGCTCCAGCATTTT.

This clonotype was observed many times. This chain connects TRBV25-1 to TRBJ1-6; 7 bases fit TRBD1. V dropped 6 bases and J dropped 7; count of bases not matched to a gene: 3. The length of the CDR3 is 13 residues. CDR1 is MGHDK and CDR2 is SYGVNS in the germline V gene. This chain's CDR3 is CASRRGQNSPLHF. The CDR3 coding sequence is TGTGCCAGCAGAAGGGGGCAGAATTCACCCCTCCACTTT. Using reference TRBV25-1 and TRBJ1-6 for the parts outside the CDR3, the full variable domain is EADIYQTPRYLVIGTGKKITLECSQTMGHDKMYWYQQDPGMELHLIHYSYGVNSTEKGDLSSESTVSRIRTEHFPLTLESARPSHTSQYLCASRRGQNSPLHFGNGTRLTVT.

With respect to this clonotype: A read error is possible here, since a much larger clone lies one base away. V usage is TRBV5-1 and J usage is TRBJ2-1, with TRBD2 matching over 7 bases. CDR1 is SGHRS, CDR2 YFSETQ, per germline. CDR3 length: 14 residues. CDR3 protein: CASSSPGLRVEQLF. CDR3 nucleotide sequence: TGCGCCAGCAGTTCTCCGGGACTAAGGGTAGAGCAGCTCTTC.

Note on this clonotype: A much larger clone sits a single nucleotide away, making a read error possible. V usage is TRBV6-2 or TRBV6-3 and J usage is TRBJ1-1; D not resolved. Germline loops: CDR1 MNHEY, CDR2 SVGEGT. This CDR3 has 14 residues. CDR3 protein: CASSLVPVNTEALF. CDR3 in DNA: TGTGCCAGCAGTTTGGTCCCCGTCAACACTGAAGCTCTCTTT.

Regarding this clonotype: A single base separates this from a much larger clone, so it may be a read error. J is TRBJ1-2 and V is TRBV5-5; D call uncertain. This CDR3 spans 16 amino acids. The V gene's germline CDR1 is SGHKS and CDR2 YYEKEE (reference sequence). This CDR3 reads CSSSLVWQPSNYGYTF. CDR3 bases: TGTTCCAGCAGCTTGGTCTGGCAGCCTTCTAACTATGGCTACACCTTC. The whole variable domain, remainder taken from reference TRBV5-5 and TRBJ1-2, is DAGVTQSPTHLIKTRGQQVTLRCSPISGHKSVSWYQQVLGQGPQFIFQYYEKEERGRGNFPDRFSARQFPNYSSELNVNALLLGDSALYLCSSSLVWQPSNYGYTFGSGTRLTVV.

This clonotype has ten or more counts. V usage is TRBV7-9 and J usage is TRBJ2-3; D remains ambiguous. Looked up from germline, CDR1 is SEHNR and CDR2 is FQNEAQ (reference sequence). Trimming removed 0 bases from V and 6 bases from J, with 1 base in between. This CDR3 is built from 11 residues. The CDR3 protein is CASSLADTQYF. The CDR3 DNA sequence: TGTGCCAGCAGCTTAGCGGATACGCAGTATTTT.

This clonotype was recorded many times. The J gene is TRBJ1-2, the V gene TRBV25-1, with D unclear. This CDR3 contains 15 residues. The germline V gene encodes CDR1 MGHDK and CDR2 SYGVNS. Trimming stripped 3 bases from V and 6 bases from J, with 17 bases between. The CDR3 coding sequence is TGTGCCAGCAGTGACAAATACGGGATGTCGAATGGCTACACCTTC. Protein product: CASSDKYGMSNGYTF.

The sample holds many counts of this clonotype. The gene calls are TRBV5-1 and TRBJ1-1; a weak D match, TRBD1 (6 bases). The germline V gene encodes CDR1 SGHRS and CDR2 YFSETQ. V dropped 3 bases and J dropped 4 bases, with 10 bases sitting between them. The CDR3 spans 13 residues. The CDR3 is CASSSDRGTEAFF. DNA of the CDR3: TGCGCCAGCAGCTCGGACAGAGGCACTGAAGCTTTCTTT.

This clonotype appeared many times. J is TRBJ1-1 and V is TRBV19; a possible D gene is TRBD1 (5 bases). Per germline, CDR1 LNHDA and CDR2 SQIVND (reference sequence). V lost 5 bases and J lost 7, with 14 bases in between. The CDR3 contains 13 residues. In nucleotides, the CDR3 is TGTGCCAGTAGTGTCCACATGGGGGTTGAAGCTTTCTTT. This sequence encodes CASSVHMGVEAFF.

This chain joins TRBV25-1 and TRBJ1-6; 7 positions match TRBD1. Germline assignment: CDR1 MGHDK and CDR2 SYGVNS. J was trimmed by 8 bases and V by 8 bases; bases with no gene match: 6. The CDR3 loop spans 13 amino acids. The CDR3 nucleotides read TGTGCCAGCCGACAGGGTCGGGATTCACCCCTCCACTTT. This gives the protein CASRQGRDSPLHF.

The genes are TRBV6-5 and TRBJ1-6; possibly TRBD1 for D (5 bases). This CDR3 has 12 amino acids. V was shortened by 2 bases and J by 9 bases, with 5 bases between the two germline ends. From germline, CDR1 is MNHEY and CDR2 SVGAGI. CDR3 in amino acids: CASSYGGSPLHF. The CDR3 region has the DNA TGTGCCAGCAGTTACGGGGGTTCACCCCTCCACTTT.